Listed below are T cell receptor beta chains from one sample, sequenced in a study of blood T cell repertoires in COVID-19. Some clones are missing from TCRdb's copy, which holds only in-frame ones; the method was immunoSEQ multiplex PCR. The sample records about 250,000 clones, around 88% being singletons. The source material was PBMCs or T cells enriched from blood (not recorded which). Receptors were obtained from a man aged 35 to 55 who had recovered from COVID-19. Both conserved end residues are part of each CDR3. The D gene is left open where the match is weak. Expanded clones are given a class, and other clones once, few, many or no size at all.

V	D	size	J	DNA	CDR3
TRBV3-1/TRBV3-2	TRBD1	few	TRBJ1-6	TGTGCCAGCAGCCAAGAGGACAGGGGGCGTTCACCCCTCCACTTT	CASSQEDRGRSPLHF
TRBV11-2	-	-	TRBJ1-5	TGTGCCAGCAGCTTAGACGCAGGGATGCCCCAGCATTTT	CASSLDAGMPQHF
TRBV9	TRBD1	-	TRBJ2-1	TGTGCCAGCAGCGGGACAGGGTGGAGTGAGCAGTTCTTC	CASSGTGWSEQFF
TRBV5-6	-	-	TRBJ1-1	TGTGCCAGCAGCTTGGTTCCAGGGGCCGGGGAAGCTTTCTTT	CASSLVPGAGEAFF
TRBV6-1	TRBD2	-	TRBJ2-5	TGTGCCAGCAGTGCGCTAGCGGGAGGGCCGCAAGAGACCCAGTACTTC	CASSALAGGPQETQYF
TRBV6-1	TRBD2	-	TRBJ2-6	TGTGCCAGCAGGGAACAGGGACTAGCGGGAGCTGGGGCCAACGTCCTGACTTTC	CASREQGLAGAGANVLTF
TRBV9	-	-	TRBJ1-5	TGTGCCAGCAGCCCCTTAGGAGCCTTCAATCAGCCCCAGCATTTT	CASSPLGAFNQPQHF
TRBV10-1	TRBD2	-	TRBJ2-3	TGCGCCAGTTTTTTAAGAGCGGGGGGCACAGATACGCAGTATTTT	CASFLRAGGTDTQYF
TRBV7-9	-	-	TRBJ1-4	TGTGCCAGCAGCTTGTCCAGAACAACTAATGAAAAACTGTTTTTT	CASSLSRTTNEKLFF
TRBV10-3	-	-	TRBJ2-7	TGTGCCATCAGTGAGTTCGGGGAATACGAGCAGTACTTC	CAISEFGEYEQYF
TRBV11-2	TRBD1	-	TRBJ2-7	TGTGCCAGCAGCGTCGACAGGGCGGCCTACGAGCAGTACTTC	CASSVDRAAYEQYF
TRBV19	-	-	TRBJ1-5	TGTGCCAGTAGTATGGTAGGGGACAACAATCAGCCCCAGCATTTT	CASSMVGDNNQPQHF
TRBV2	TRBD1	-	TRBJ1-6	TGTGCCAGCAGCCGGGCTCCGGGACAGTCTTCACCCCTCCACTTT	CASSRAPGQSSPLHF
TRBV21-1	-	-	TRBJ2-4	TGTGCCAGCAGCAAAAAGAGGGTGGGGGCTTTAGCCAAAAACATTCAGTACTTC	CASSKKRVGALAKNIQYF
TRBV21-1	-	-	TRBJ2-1	TGTGCCAGCATTGAGCGGGAGGGCGTCGATGAGCAGTTCTTC	CASIEREGVDEQFF
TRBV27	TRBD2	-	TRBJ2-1	TGTGCCAGCAGTACAGTGAAGCGGGAAACCTACAATGAGCAGTTCTTC	CASSTVKRETYNEQFF
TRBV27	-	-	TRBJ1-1	TGTGCCAGCAGTTTCGCGGGTTTGAACACTGAAGCTTTCTTT	CASSFAGLNTEAFF
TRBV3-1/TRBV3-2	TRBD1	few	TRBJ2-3	TGTGCCAGCAGCGGGGGGACAGGGTGGACAGATACGCAGTATTTT	CASSGGTGWTDTQYF
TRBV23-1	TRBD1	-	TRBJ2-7	TGCGCCAGCAGTAATAAAGGGGGCCAGGGCTACGAGCAGTACTTC	CASSNKGGQGYEQYF
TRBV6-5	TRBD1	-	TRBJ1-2	TGTGCCAGCAGTTACCGACAGGGGGCTGTAGCCTTC	CASSYRQGAVAF
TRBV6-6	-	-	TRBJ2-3	TGTGCCAGCAGTTACGGGCCAGATACGCAGTATTTT	CASSYGPDTQYF
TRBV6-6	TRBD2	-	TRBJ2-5	TGTGCCAGCAGACCAAGCGGGACCCAAGAGACCCAGTACTTC	CASRPSGTQETQYF
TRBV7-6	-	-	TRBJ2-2	TGTGCCAGCAGCTCCTCGGTGGGAGTGGCCGGGGAGCTGTTTTTT	CASSSSVGVAGELFF
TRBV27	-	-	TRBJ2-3	TGTGCCAGCAGTCCTAGCACAGATACGCAGTATTTT	CASSPSTDTQYF
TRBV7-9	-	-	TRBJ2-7	TGTGCCAGCAGCTTAAACCAGGCGCCCTACGAGCAGTACTTC	CASSLNQAPYEQYF
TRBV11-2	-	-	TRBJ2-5	TGTGCCAGCAGCACTGGGACTGAAGAGACCCAGTACTTC	CASSTGTEETQYF
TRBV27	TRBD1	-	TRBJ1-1	TGTGCCAGCAGTCCCTGGACAGGGGCGAAGAACACTGAAGCTTTCTTT	CASSPWTGAKNTEAFF
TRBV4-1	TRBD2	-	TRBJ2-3	TGCGCCAGCAGCCGAGAAGCGCAGCGGGGTTTACCTGGGGATACGCAGTATTTT	CASSREAQRGLPGDTQYF
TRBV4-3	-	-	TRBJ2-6	TGCGCCAGCAGCCAAGATGTCCTAGGAACCTCCTCTGGGGCCAACGTCCTGACTTTC	CASSQDVLGTSSGANVLTF
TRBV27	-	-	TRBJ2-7	TGTGCCAGCAGTTTAGAGGCCTCCTACGAGCAGTACTTC	CASSLEASYEQYF
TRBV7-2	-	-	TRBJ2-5	TGTGCCAGCAGCTTAGCAGGAGGGGGCGCAGAGACCCAGTACTTC	CASSLAGGGAETQYF
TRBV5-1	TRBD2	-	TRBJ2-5	TGCGCCAGCAGCTTGGGGACTAGCGGGGGAGGCCAAGAGACCCAGTACTTC	CASSLGTSGGGQETQYF
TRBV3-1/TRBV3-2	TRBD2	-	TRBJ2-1	TGTGCCAGCAGCCAAGCTAGCGGGGGGCCCATTAATCCCGAGTTCTTC	CASSQASGGPINPEFF
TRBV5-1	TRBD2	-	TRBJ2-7	TGCGCCAGCAGCTGGACCGGGACTAGCGGCTCCTACGAGCAGTACTTC	CASSWTGTSGSYEQYF
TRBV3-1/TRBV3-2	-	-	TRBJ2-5	TGTGCCAGCAGCCAAGGCTGGCGGAGGGGAGTGCGAGAGACCCAGTACTTC	CASSQGWRRGVRETQYF
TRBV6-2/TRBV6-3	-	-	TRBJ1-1	TGTGCCAGCAGTTACTTGGTCAGGGACACTGAAGCTTTCTTT	CASSYLVRDTEAFF
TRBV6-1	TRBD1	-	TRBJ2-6	TGTGCCAGCAGTGACTGGACAGGGGCTCCTGGGGCCAACGTCCTGACTTTC	CASSDWTGAPGANVLTF
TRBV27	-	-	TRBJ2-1	TGTGCCAGCAGGGGCACTTCCTACAATGAGCAGTTCTTC	CASRGTSYNEQFF
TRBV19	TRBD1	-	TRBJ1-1	TGTGCCATCTCGACAGGGGCGAACACTGAAGCTTTCTTT	CAISTGANTEAFF
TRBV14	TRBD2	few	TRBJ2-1	TGTGCCAGCAGCCAAGATCGCCTAGCGGACAATGAGCAGTTCTTC	CASSQDRLADNEQFF
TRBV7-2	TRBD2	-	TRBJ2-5	TGTGCCAGCAGCTTAGGTGTTTTCCGGGAGGAAGAGACCCAGTACTTC	CASSLGVFREEETQYF
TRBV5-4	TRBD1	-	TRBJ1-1	TGTGCCAGCAGCATCTCCAGGGGGAGTGACACTGAAGCTTTCTTT	CASSISRGSDTEAFF
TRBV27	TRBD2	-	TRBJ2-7	TGTGCCAGCAGTGGCCCGGGACTAGCGGGGGGCTTTGGAGACGAGCAGTACTTC	CASSGPGLAGGFGDEQYF
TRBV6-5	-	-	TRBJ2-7	TGTGCCAGCCGGACACAAGCCTCCTCCTACGAGCAGTACTTC	CASRTQASSYEQYF
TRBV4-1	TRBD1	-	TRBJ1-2	TGCGCCAGCAGCCCCAACCCGGGACAGCTCCAGGGCTACACCTTC	CASSPNPGQLQGYTF
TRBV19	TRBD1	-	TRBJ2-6	TGTGCCAGTAGTCCTCGTGGACAGGGGGTTGTCGCTGGGGCCAACGTCCTGACTTTC	CASSPRGQGVVAGANVLTF
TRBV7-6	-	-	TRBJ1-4	TGTGCCAGCAGCTTAGCCCCTTTTGGGGGAGGTGAAAAACTGTTTTTT	CASSLAPFGGGEKLFF
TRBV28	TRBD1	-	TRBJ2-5	TGTGCCAGCAGTCCGCCCCGTGGGACAGCAGAGGGGACCCAGTACTTC	CASSPPRGTAEGTQYF
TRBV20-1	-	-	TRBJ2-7	TGCAGTGCTAGTCGTAGTTCCTACGAGCAGTACTTC	CSASRSSYEQYF
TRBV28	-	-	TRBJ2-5	TGTGCCAGCAGTCACGCTGACCCGGGAGAGACCCAGTACTTC	CASSHADPGETQYF
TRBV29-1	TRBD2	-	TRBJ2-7	TGCAGCGCCGGACTAGCGGGAGGGCAAATGCAGTACTTC	CSAGLAGGQMQYF
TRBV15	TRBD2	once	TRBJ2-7	TGTGCCACCAGCAGAGATCTTAGCGGGAGCTCCTACGAGCAGTACTTC	CATSRDLSGSSYEQYF
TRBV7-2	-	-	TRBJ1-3	TGTGCCAGCAGCCACCTGGAGGGAGCCACCATATATTTT	CASSHLEGATIYF
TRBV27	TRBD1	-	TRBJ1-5	TGTGCCAGCAGCGACAGGGTTAGCAATCAGCCCCAGCATTTT	CASSDRVSNQPQHF
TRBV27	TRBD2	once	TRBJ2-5	TGTGCCAGCAGTAGAGAAGGACTAGCGGGAAGAGGAGAGACCCAGTACTTC	CASSREGLAGRGETQYF
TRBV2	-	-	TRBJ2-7	TGTGCCAGGTCAGGGGCCGTAGCCTACGAGCAGTACTTC	CARSGAVAYEQYF
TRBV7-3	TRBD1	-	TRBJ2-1	TGTGCCAGCAGCTCGGAAGGGACAGTAGTACCCGAGCAGTTCTTC	CASSSEGTVVPEQFF
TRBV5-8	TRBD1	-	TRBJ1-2	TGTGCCAGCAGCTTGCGGGGGACAGGGGGTGTTGGCTACACCTTC	CASSLRGTGGVGYTF
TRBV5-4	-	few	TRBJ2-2	TGTGCCAGCAGCTTGGACAGGGCCACCGGGGAGCTGTTTTTT	CASSLDRATGELFF
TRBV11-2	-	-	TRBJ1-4	TGTGCCAGCAGCCCGGAGCCCGCAACTAATGAAAAACTGTTTTTT	CASSPEPATNEKLFF